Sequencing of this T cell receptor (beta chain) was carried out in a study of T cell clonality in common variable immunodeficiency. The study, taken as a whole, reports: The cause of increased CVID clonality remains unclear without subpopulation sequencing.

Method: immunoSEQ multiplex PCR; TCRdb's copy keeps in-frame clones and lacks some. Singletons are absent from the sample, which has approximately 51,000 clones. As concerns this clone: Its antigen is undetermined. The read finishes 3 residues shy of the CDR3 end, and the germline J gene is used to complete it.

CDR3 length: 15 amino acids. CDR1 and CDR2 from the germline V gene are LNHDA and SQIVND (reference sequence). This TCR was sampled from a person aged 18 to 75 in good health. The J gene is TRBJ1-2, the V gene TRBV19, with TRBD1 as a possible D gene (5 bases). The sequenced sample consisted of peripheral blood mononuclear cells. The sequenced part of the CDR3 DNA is TGTGCCAGTCGTAGTTGGGCAGGGCCCTCCTACGAC. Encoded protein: CASRSWAGPSYD. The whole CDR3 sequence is CASRSWAGPSYDYTF.